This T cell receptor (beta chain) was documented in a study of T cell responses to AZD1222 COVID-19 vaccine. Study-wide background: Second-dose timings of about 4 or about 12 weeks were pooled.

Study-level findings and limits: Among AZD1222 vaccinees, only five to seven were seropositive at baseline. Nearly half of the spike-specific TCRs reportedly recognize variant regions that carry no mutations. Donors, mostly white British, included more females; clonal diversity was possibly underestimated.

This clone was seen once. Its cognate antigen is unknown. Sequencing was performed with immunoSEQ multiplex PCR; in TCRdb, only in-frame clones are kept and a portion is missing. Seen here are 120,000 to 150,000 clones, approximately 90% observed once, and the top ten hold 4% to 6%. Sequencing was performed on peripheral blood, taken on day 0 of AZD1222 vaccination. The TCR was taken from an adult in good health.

Here the CDR3 reads CASSLDSPNYGYTF. The CDR3 nucleotides are TGCGCCAGCAGTCTGGACAGCCCTAACTATGGCTACACCTTC. The V gene is TRBV5-1, the J gene TRBJ1-2; tentative D call: TRBD1 (6 bases). Germline V gene sequence: CDR1 SGHRS, CDR2 YFSETQ. This CDR3 comprises 14 residues. V was shortened by 5 bases and J by 0 bases, with 11 bases between the two germline ends.